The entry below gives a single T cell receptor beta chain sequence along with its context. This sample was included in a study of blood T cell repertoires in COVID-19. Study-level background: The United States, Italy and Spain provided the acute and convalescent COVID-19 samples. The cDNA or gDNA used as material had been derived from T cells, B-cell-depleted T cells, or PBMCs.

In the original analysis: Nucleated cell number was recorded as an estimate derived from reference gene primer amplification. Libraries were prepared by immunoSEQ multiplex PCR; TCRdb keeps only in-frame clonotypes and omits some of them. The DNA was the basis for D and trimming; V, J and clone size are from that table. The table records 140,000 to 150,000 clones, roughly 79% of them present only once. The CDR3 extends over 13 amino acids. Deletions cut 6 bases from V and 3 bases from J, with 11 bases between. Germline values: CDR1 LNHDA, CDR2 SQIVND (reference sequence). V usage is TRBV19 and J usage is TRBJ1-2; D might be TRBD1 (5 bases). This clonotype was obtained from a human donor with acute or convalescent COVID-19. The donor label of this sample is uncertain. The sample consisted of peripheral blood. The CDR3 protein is CASRTDSHYGYTF. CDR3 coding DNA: TGTGCCAGTAGGACTGACAGCCACTATGGCTACACCTTC.